One sample yielded the 21 T cell receptor beta chains listed below, sequenced in a study of regulatory T cells in long-lasting Graves disease. Time point noted: newly diagnosed GD, antithyroid drugs for less than 3 months. The TCR library used RNA extracted from PBMCs. iRepertoire HTBI primers and Arm-PCR of CDR3 regions built TCR beta libraries. TCRdb redid the calling of the multiplex PCR reads with MiXCR, one entry per CDR3 protein. The sample includes 250,000 to 300,000 distinct CDR3 sequences, around 18% seen only once; the top ten take 12% to 15%. These data were also filed under a second study, of T cells in Graves' hyperthyroidism and ophthalmopathy.

Sequenced here: peripheral blood mononuclear cells (PBMCs), sampled at new diagnosis, from a patient treated with antithyroid drugs. These receptors originate from a young woman with Graves disease.

Notes on this clonotype: A far larger clone is off by one base, so a read error is likely. The chain combines TRBV7-2 with TRBJ2-7; the D gene is possibly TRBD2 (6 bases). The CDR3 spans 14 residues. The V gene's germline CDR1 is SGHTA and CDR2 FQGNSA. V lost 7 bases and J lost 7, with 20 bases in between. The CDR3 reads CASNPGLARNEQYF. In DNA, the CDR3 is TGTGCCAGCAACCCGGGACTCGCACGCAATGAGCAGTACTTC.

The chain uses TRBV2 and TRBJ2-1, with a weak D call TRBD1 (7 bases). The length of the CDR3 is 14 residues. Germline loops: CDR1 SNHLY, CDR2 FYNNEI. The germline V and J ends were trimmed by 4 bases and 8 bases, with 15 bases remaining between them. Here the CDR3 reads CASSAGRGAYEQFF. In DNA, the CDR3 is TGTGCCAGCAGTGCGGGCAGGGGGGCCTATGAGCAGTTCTTC.

This clonotype was recorded at least ten times. Compared with germline, one end of the junction differs, possibly owing to a read error. The chain recombines TRBV7-2 with TRBJ1-2; no firm D call. The CDR3 contains 13 residues. Germline lookup yields CDR1 SGHTA and CDR2 FQGNSA. The CDR3 DNA follows: TGTGCCAGCAGTTTAGGGCAGAGCTATGGCTACACCTTC. As protein: CASSLGQSYGYTF.

This clonotype was seen repeatedly, ten times or more. The chain is built from TRBV7-2 and TRBJ2-2; no clear D gene. Germline-derived CDR1 and CDR2 are SGHTA and FQGNSA. This CDR3 contains 15 residues. V was pared by 2 bases and J by 4 bases, with 11 bases between. CDR3 sequence reads: CASSLITVGTGELFF. CDR3 DNA sequence: TGTGCCAGCAGCTTAATAACAGTAGGCACCGGGGAGCTGTTTTTT.

This clonotype was counted ten times or more. This chain joins TRBV9 and TRBJ1-1; TRBD1 aligns across 7 bases. The CDR3 runs to 15 residues. Germline V gives CDR1 SGDLS, CDR2 YYNGEE. J gave up 7 bases and V 0 bases, and 9 bases lay outside the gene matches. CDR3 sequence reads: CASSVGGGQTNEAFF. In DNA, the CDR3 is TGTGCCAGCAGCGTAGGGGGGGGACAGACCAATGAAGCTTTCTTT.

Ten or more counts support this clonotype. The junction does not match germline at one end; this may be a read error. The chain joins TRBV7-2 to TRBJ2-7; the D is unclear. The germline V gene has CDR1 SGHTA and CDR2 FQGNSA. The CDR3 covers 11 residues. CDR3 bases: TGTGCCAGCAGCCTCTCCCACGAGCAGTACTTC. Protein: CASSLSHEQYF.

This clonotype was detected ten times or more. The CDR3 spells CASRAGTGDEKLFF. The DNA for the CDR3 is TGTGCCAGCAGGGCCGGGACAGGGGATGAAAAACTGTTTTTT. V is TRBV2 and J is TRBJ1-4; 10 nucleotides line up with TRBD1. The ends lost 6 bases at V and 6 bases at J; junction bases unmatched: 4. The CDR3 runs 14 residues. Per germline, CDR1 SNHLY and CDR2 FYNNEI.

In regard to this clonotype: Since a much larger clone is just one base distant, this may be a read error. This chain links TRBV7-3 with TRBJ2-5; 12 bases fit TRBD2. The CDR3 spans 17 residues. CDR1 is SGHTA and CDR2 is FQGTGA in the germline V gene. The CDR3 region has the DNA TGTGCCAGCAGCTCTGGACTAGCGGGGATGATACAAGAGACCCAGTGCTTC. This codes for CASSSGLAGMIQETQCF.

Ten or more counts support this clonotype. The chain employs TRBV27 and TRBJ2-2; 7 nucleotides match TRBD1. The CDR3 is made up of 16 amino acids. Germline CDR1 reads MNHEY; CDR2 reads SMNVEV (reference sequence). Trimming removed 3 bases from V and 6 bases from J; junction bases left unmatched: 10. CDR3 sequence: CASSFNGQAVSGELFF. The CDR3 DNA is TGTGCCAGCAGTTTTAATGGACAGGCGGTTTCCGGGGAGCTGTTTTTT.

In this sample, this clonotype turned up many times. A read error may produce the germline difference seen at one junction end. This chain connects TRBV6-1 to TRBJ1-5; 7 nucleotides match TRBD1. CDR1 and CDR2 (germline): MNHNS, SASEGT. This CDR3 spans 11 amino acids. The CDR3 coding sequence is TGTGCCAGCAGGGGCGGGACAGTGCAATTTTTT. It is translated as CASRGGTVQFF.

There are many counts of this clonotype. CDR3 sequence reads: CASSFYSWGPAYEQYF. The CDR3 coding sequence is TGCGCCAGCAGCTTTTACAGCTGGGGGCCCGCCTACGAGCAGTACTTC. V and J are TRBV5-1 and TRBJ2-7, with D tentatively TRBD1 (6 bases). This CDR3 region has 16 residues. The germline V and J ends were trimmed by 2 bases and 2 bases, with 17 bases remaining between them. Germline V gene sequence: CDR1 SGHRS, CDR2 YFSETQ. The full variable domain, with the rest looked up from reference TRBV5-1 and TRBJ2-7, is KAGVTQTPRYLIKTRGQQVTLSCSPISGHRSVSWYQQTPGQGLQFLFEYFSETQRNKGNFPGRFSGRQFSNSRSEMNVSTLELGDSALYLCASSFYSWGPAYEQYFGPGTRLTVT.

This clonotype was seen ten or more times. This chain joins TRBV11-2 and TRBJ2-1, with a possible D match to TRBD2 (6 bases). V lost 6 bases to trimming and J lost 0 bases, with 15 bases between them. Germline V CDR1 and CDR2: SGHAT, FQNNGV. CDR3 length: 16 residues. The CDR3 is CASRSLAASSYNEQFF. Here the CDR3 DNA reads TGTGCCAGCAGGTCTTTAGCGGCAAGCTCCTACAATGAGCAGTTCTTC. Looking up the rest from reference TRBV11-2 and TRBJ2-1 gives the full variable domain: EAGVAQSPRYKIIEKRQSVAFWCNPISGHATLYWYQQILGQGPKLLIQFQNNGVVDDSQLPKDRFSAERLKGVDSTLKIQPAKLEDSAVYLCASRSLAASSYNEQFFGPGTRLTVL.

There are a few counts of this clonotype. This rearrangement joins TRBV6-1 to TRBJ1-4; D call uncertain. Trimming took 8 bases from V and 7 from J, leaving 20 bases between them. The CDR3 is 15 amino acids. Germline values: CDR1 MNHNS, CDR2 SASEGT. The CDR3 region is CASGKSGPIGEKLFF. The CDR3 DNA sequence: TGTGCCAGCGGGAAGTCCGGGCCGATAGGTGAAAAACTGTTTTTT.

This clonotype has at least ten counts. The CDR3 coding sequence is TGCGCCAGCAGCATAGACAGGGGGAATGAGCAGTTCTTC. It is translated as CASSIDRGNEQFF. This chain connects TRBV5-1 to TRBJ2-1; 9 nucleotides align to TRBD1. Trimming took 4 bases from V and 7 from J; bases not matched to a gene: 3. The CDR3 spans 13 residues. CDR1 is SGHRS and CDR2 is YFSETQ in the germline V gene.

The rearrangement uses TRBV19 and TRBJ1-5, with D uncertain. The V gene lost 0 bases and the J gene lost 7 bases, with 22 bases spanning the gap. The germline V gene has CDR1 LNHDA and CDR2 SQIVND (reference sequence). The CDR3 contains 18 residues. The CDR3 sequence is CASSIELVGSDGLQPQHF. In nucleotides, the CDR3 is TGTGCCAGTAGTATAGAATTGGTCGGGTCTGACGGCCTGCAGCCCCAGCATTTT.

The V gene is TRBV9, the J gene TRBJ2-1, with TRBD2 identical over 11 bases. CDR3 size: 16 residues. Unmatched junction bases numbered 0, after V lost 1 base and J lost 0 bases. Germline-derived CDR1 and CDR2 are SGDLS and YYNGEE. CDR3 sequence: CASSVLAGGSYNEQFF. Written as DNA, the CDR3 is TGTGCCAGCAGCGTACTAGCGGGGGGCTCCTACAATGAGCAGTTCTTC.

In this sample, this clonotype turned up many times. The rearrangement joins TRBV7-9 to TRBJ1-5; D call uncertain. Trimming stripped 5 bases from V and 0 bases from J, with 8 bases between. The CDR3 contains 14 residues. Germline loops: CDR1 SEHNR, CDR2 FQNEAQ (reference sequence). This chain's CDR3 is CASSRGNSNQPQHF. DNA of the CDR3: TGTGCCAGCAGCCGAGGGAATAGCAATCAGCCCCAGCATTTT.

This clonotype was seen once. The junction shows a germline mismatch at one end, possibly a read error. The V gene is TRBV19, the J gene TRBJ1-3, with 9 bases aligning to TRBD1. CDR1 is LNHDA and CDR2 is SQIVND in the germline V gene (reference sequence). This CDR3 spans 14 amino acids. CDR3 protein: CASSVQGAGDTIYF. In DNA form, the CDR3 reads TGTGCCAGTAGTGTACAGGGGGCTGGAGACACCATATATTTT.

This rearrangement joins TRBV7-3 to TRBJ1-1; 8 bases line up with TRBD1. V lost 6 bases and J lost 7; bases outside the gene matches: 10. The germline gives CDR1 SGHTA, CDR2 FQGTGA. The CDR3 is made up of 14 amino acids. The CDR3 DNA reads as TGTGCCAGCAGTCCCGGGACAGGTTTTGTTGAAGCTTTCTTT. Protein sequence: CASSPGTGFVEAFF.

Notes on this clonotype: This clone may be a read error of a much larger clone one base away. The chain employs TRBV7-7 and TRBJ2-1, with D unresolved. This CDR3 contains 14 residues. The germline V gene has CDR1 SSHAT and CDR2 FNYEAQ (reference sequence). The CDR3 sequence is CASSPHQETGEQFF. CDR3 DNA: TGTGCTAGCAGCCCCCATCAGGAGACGGGTGAGCAGTTCTTC.

Ten or more counts support this clonotype. The chain uses TRBV7-9 and TRBJ2-7; TRBD1 or TRBD2 may be the D gene (6 bases each). The CDR3 spans 16 residues. Trimming cost V 2 bases and J 6 bases, with 20 bases left between them. The germline gives CDR1 SEHNR, CDR2 FQNEAQ (reference sequence). This CDR3 reads CASSLRPDPGASEQYF. In DNA, the CDR3 is TGTGCCAGCAGCTTACGACCGGACCCGGGGGCCTCCGAGCAGTACTTC.